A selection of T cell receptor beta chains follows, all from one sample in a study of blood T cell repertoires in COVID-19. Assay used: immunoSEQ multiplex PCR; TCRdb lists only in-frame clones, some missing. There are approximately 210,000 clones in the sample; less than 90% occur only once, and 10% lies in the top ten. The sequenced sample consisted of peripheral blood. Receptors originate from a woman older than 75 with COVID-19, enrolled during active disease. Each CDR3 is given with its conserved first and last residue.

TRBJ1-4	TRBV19	CATMDRGRGEKLFF
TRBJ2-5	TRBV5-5	CASSPVGTIPNRQETQYF
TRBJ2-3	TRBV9	CASSVEQRGGGDTQYF
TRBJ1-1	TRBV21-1	CANGGARDTEAFF
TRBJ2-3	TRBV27	CASSLSSSGGGGKQYF
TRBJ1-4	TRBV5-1	CASSVGTGHEKLFF
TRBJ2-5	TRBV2	CASSDIGTGEETQYF
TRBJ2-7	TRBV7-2	CASSESGGISYEQYF
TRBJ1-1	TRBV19	CASSRLEGTEAFF
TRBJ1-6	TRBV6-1	CASSEAYPPGQRSPLHF
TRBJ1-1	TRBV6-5	CASSPATGGNTEAFF
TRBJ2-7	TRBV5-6	CASSLGLYEQYF
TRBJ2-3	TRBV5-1	CASSLTGVDADTQYF
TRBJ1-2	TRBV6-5	CASSWQSGQGYGYTF
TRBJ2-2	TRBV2	CASRQGAGTGELFF
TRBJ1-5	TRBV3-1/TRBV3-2	CASSQAGARQPQHF
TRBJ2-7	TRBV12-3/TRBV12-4	CASRSTGSYEQYF
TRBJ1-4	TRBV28	CASSSPSEKLFF
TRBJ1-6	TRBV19	CASTSTVTGDSPLHF
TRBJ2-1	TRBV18	CASSPNRVDEQFF
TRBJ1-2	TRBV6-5	CATETGSTPFYGYTF
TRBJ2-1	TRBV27	CASSAGTSVSEQFF
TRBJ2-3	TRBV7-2	CASSLAWGGDTQYF
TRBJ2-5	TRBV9	CASSVATAGGLSRQETQYF
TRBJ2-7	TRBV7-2	CASSAGQGRARSEQYF
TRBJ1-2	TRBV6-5	CAVEDRGYGYTF